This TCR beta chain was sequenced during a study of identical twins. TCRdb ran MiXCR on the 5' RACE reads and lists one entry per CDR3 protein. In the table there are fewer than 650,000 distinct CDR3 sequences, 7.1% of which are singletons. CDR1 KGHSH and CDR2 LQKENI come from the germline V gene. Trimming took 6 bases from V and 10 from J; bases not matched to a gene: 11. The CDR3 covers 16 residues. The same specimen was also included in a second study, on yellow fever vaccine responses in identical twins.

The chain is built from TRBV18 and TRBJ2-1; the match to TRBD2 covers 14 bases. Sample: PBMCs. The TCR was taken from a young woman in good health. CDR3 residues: CASSAGTSGSVPEQFF. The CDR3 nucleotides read TGTGCCAGCTCGGCCGGGACTAGCGGGAGTGTACCCGAGCAGTTCTTC.